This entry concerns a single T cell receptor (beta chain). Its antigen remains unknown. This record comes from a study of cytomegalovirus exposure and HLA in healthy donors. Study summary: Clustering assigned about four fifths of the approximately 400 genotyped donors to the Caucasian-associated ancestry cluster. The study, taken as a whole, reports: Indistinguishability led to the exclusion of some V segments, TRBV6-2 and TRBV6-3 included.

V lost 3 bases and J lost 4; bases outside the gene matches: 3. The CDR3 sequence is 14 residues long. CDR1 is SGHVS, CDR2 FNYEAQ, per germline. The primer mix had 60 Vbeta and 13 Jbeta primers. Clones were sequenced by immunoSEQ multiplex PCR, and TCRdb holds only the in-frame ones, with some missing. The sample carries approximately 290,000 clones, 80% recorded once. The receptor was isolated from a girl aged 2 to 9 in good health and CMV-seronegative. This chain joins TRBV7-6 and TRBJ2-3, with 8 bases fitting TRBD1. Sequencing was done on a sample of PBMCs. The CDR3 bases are TGTGCCAGCAGCTTCCAGGGGGCGGCAGATACGCAGTATTTT. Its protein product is CASSFQGAADTQYF.